This T cell receptor beta chain stems from a study of immune heterogeneity within non-small cell lung tumors. Study-level information: Among the tumors, a few were squamous cell carcinomas, about 10 were non-squamous carcinomas and 1 was not otherwise specified. Study findings and constraints: Recurrence of identical dominant CDR3 beta clonotypes was observed across tumor sites within a patient, alongside site-unique high-frequency clones. High-frequency T-cell receptor beta clonotypes were largely distinct between individual patients.

This clonotype occurred a few times. Its antigen is unknown. One base away lies a much larger clone, so this may be a sequencing read error. With approximately 650 ng used per sample, the template was genomic DNA from bulk tumor. During surgery, several far-apart biopsies were obtained from every primary tumor. Patients underwent curative surgery for untreated, newly diagnosed non-small cell lung cancer. With 32 V and 13 J primers, multiplex PCR amplified the TCR beta CDR3. One entry per CDR3 protein results from TCRdb running MiXCR on the multiplex PCR reads. The table shows about 2,600 distinct CDR3 sequences, with more than 15% occurring only once. Deletions cut 6 bases from V and 0 bases from J, with 18 bases between. In germline, CDR1 is MNHEY, CDR2 SVGEGT. This CDR3 comprises 17 residues.

This TCR came from a woman aged 45-60 years with non-small cell lung cancer. The specimen was lung tumor tissue. The chain combines TRBV6-2 or TRBV6-3 with TRBJ1-3; no definite D call. The CDR3 bases are TGTGCCAGCAGCCCCCGCTCGTCCTCCTTCTCTGGAAACACCATATATTTT. Its translation is CASSPRSSSFSGNTIYF.